Listed below are T cell receptor beta chains from one sample, sequenced in a study of cytomegalovirus exposure and HLA in healthy donors. Some clones are missing from TCRdb's copy, which holds only in-frame ones; the method was immunoSEQ multiplex PCR. The top ten hold roughly 0.69% of the sample, which has about 150,000 clones, almost 80% seen once. The sequenced sample was PBMCs. All receptors derive from a male donor in good health and CMV-seronegative. Each CDR3 is given with its conserved first and last residue. Fields, in order: J gene, D gene, CDR3 length, V gene, clone size, CDR3 DNA, CDR3 protein. D genes are given only for firm matches. Clone sizes are given selectively: once, few, many, or a class where the clone is expanded.

>TRBJ1-6|NA|16|TRBV6-5|NA
TGTGCCAGCAGTTACTCTTCAGGGGCTCGGAATTCACCCCTCCACTTT
CASSYSSGARNSPLHF
>TRBJ2-5|TRBD1|18|TRBV11-3|NA
TGTGCCAGCAGCTTAGGGGTTTGGGGACAGGGGAGCGGTGAGACCCAGTACTTC
CASSLGVWGQGSGETQYF
>TRBJ2-7|NA|13|TRBV7-6|NA
TGTGCCAGCAGCTTAAATCAGGGCGTCGAGCAGTACTTC
CASSLNQGVEQYF
>TRBJ1-2|NA|14|TRBV19|NA
TGTGCCAGTAGTAACCCCGGAGCTAACTATGGCTACACCTTC
CASSNPGANYGYTF
>TRBJ2-7|TRBD2|17|TRBV7-8|NA
TGTGCCAGCAGCTTAGTGGCTTGGACTAGCGGGGGGTACGAGCAGTACTTC
CASSLVAWTSGGYEQYF
>TRBJ2-7|TRBD1|12|TRBV6-6|NA
TGTGCCAGCAGCCCAGGACAGGGTCGGGAGTACTTC
CASSPGQGREYF
>TRBJ2-5|TRBD1|15|TRBV30|once
TGTGCCTGGAGTGGTCAGACAGGGCTGGGGGAGACCCAGTACTTC
CAWSGQTGLGETQYF
>TRBJ1-5|TRBD1|15|TRBV18|NA
TGTGCCAGCTCACCATGGGACAGGGACAATCAGCCCCAGCATTTT
CASSPWDRDNQPQHF
>TRBJ1-4|TRBD1|14|TRBV6-5|NA
TGTGCCAGCAGCTACAGGGGGCTTAATGAAAAACTGTTTTTT
CASSYRGLNEKLFF
>TRBJ2-7|TRBD1|15|TRBV30|NA
TGTGCCTGGAGTGTTAGAGGGACAGGGGAGTACGAGCAGTACTTC
CAWSVRGTGEYEQYF
>TRBJ2-2|NA|14|TRBV7-3|NA
TGTGCCAGCAGCCCCCGGGACTTCACCGGGGAGCTGTTTTTT
CASSPRDFTGELFF
>TRBJ1-6|NA|16|TRBV25-1|NA
TGTGCCAGCAGTGAATGGACGGGGGGCCCCAATTCACCCCTCCACTTT
CASSEWTGGPNSPLHF
>TRBJ2-5|TRBD1|15|TRBV4-1|NA
TGCGCCAGCAGCGCGCCGGGACAGGGGGCCGAGACCCAGTACTTC
CASSAPGQGAETQYF
>TRBJ1-2|TRBD1|14|TRBV30|NA
TGTGCCTGGGGGACAGGGGGCTCGGTCTATGGCTACACCTTC
CAWGTGGSVYGYTF
>TRBJ2-3|TRBD1|15|TRBV6-6|NA
TGTGCCAGCAAATGGGAGAGGACAGGGTCAGATACGCAGTATTTT
CASKWERTGSDTQYF
>TRBJ1-3|NA|17|TRBV5-1|NA
TGCGCCAGCAGCTTGGCCGGGTTGCAGAGCTCTGGAAACACCATATATTTT
CASSLAGLQSSGNTIYF
>TRBJ1-5|NA|16|TRBV7-2|NA
TGTGCCAGCAGCTTAGTTGCAGGGGCTCGCAATCAGCCCCAGCATTTT
CASSLVAGARNQPQHF
>TRBJ2-1|TRBD2|21|TRBV4-3|few
TGCGCCAGCAGCCAAACTCATGGACTAGCGGGACTTACTGCCTCCTACAATGAGCAGTTCTTC
CASSQTHGLAGLTASYNEQFF
>TRBJ2-1|NA|15|TRBV5-6|NA
TGTGCCAGCAGCCTGAGGCAAATCAAAGACAATGAGCAGTTCTTC
CASSLRQIKDNEQFF
>TRBJ1-4|TRBD1|13|TRBV30|NA
TGTGCCTGGAGTTTTGGGACAGGTGAAAAACTGTTTTTT
CAWSFGTGEKLFF
>TRBJ1-1|NA|14|TRBV7-2|NA
TGTGCCAGCAGCTTACAGGGGATGAACACTGAAGCTTTCTTT
CASSLQGMNTEAFF
>TRBJ1-2|TRBD1|17|TRBV2|NA
TGTGCCAGCAGTGAAGCAGGGACAGGGGGCGCGTTGTCTGGCTACACCTTC
CASSEAGTGGALSGYTF
>TRBJ2-3|TRBD1|18|TRBV7-9|once
TGTGCCAGCAGCCACCAGGTTTCGGGACAGGGACCCACAGATACGCAGTATTTT
CASSHQVSGQGPTDTQYF
>TRBJ2-7|TRBD1|13|TRBV5-8|NA
TGTGCCAGCAGCTGGGACAGCTCCTACGAGCAGTACTTC
CASSWDSSYEQYF
>TRBJ1-4|NA|16|TRBV19|NA
TGTGCCAGTAGTACCCCAGGGGATCGGACTAATGAAAAACTGTTTTTT
CASSTPGDRTNEKLFF
>TRBJ1-5|NA|13|TRBV30|NA
TGTGCCTGGAGCCTGGCGGCTGGTCAGCCCCAGCATTTT
CAWSLAAGQPQHF
>TRBJ1-1|TRBD1|18|TRBV4-3|NA
TGCGCCAGCAGCCAAGATCTAGGAGGGGGCAGTTTCAAGACTGAAGCTTTCTTT
CASSQDLGGGSFKTEAFF
>TRBJ2-3|NA|16|TRBV7-7|few
TGTGCCAGCAGCGCACAGGGCCGAGTAGGGACAGATACGCAGTATTTT
CASSAQGRVGTDTQYF
>TRBJ1-1|NA|14|TRBV10-3|NA
TGTGCCATCAGTGAGCGGCAGGCGAACACTGAAGCTTTCTTT
CAISERQANTEAFF
>TRBJ2-3|TRBD2|16|TRBV30|NA
TGTGCCTGGAGTGTAACGGGACTAGCTTTTCCAGATACGCAGTATTTT
CAWSVTGLAFPDTQYF
>TRBJ1-3|NA|17|TRBV7-2|NA
TGTGCCAGCAGCGAGGTACAGGGTTCCTTCTCTGGAAACACCATATATTTT
CASSEVQGSFSGNTIYF
>TRBJ1-2|NA|15|TRBV18|NA
TGTGCCAGCTCACCACCACCCGGGTCTCACTATGGCTACACCTTC
CASSPPPGSHYGYTF
>TRBJ2-5|NA|14|TRBV12-1|NA
TGTGCCAGCAGCCCTTCGTGTGGGCCGGGGGAGCAGTACTTC
CASSPSCGPGEQYF
>TRBJ2-3|NA|15|TRBV30|NA
TGTGCCTGGAGTTTTCGCCGCGGGTACACAGATACGCAGTATTTT
CAWSFRRGYTDTQYF
>TRBJ1-1|NA|15|TRBV11-2|few
TGTGCCAGCAGCTTAGTTTCGGGTGCGGGCACTGAAGCTTTCTTT
CASSLVSGAGTEAFF
>TRBJ2-3|NA|16|TRBV2|NA
TGTGCCAGCAGTGATTGGGGAAAGGGGGGCACAGATACGCAGTATTTT
CASSDWGKGGTDTQYF
>TRBJ2-7|TRBD2|12|TRBV7-9|NA
TGTGCCAGCAGCCCCGACGGGGGGGAGCAGTACTTC
CASSPDGGEQYF
>TRBJ1-5|TRBD1|13|TRBV30|once
TGTGCCTGGGCACAGGGGGCCAATCAGCCCCAGCATTTT
CAWAQGANQPQHF
>TRBJ1-4|NA|14|TRBV11-2|NA
TGTGCCAGCACTTTGACAGGAAATAATGAAAAACTGTTTTTT
CASTLTGNNEKLFF
>TRBJ2-2|TRBD2|15|TRBV10-3|NA
TGTGCCTGCTCTAGCGGGAGGGCGAACACCGGGGAGCTGTTTTTT
CACSSGRANTGELFF
>TRBJ2-5|NA|15|TRBV6-6|NA
TGTGCCAGCAGCCCCGGAGACTATAACCAAGAGACCCAGTACTTC
CASSPGDYNQETQYF
>TRBJ2-1|NA|16|TRBV9|NA
TGTGCCAGCACCAAACTAGGGGGGGGGCCCTACAATGAGCAGTTCTTC
CASTKLGGGPYNEQFF
>TRBJ2-7|NA|14|TRBV25-1|NA
TGTGCCAGCAGTGAGTATAACTATGAGTACGAGCAGTACTTC
CASSEYNYEYEQYF
>TRBJ2-4|TRBD1|14|TRBV7-9|NA
TGTGCCAGCAGCTTCTACGGGGACAGCCAAATTCAGTACTTC
CASSFYGDSQIQYF